Shown below are 10 T cell receptor beta chains from a single sample sequenced in a study of T cell responses to AZD1222 COVID-19 vaccine. Using immunoSEQ multiplex PCR, the repertoire was profiled, and TCRdb retains in-frame clones only, with some absent. The sample has 150,000 to 170,000 clones; less than 90% are singletons. Here the sequenced sample was peripheral blood, taken on day 0 of AZD1222 vaccination. The receptor source for this set is an adult in good health.

This rearrangement joins TRBV5-1 to TRBJ1-1; the D is unclear. This CDR3 is built from 14 residues. CDR1 SGHRS and CDR2 YFSETQ come from the germline V gene. Trimming pared 0 bases from V and 6 bases from J, leaving 12 bases between. The CDR3, as DNA: TGCGCCAGCAGCTTGGGTGAGGAGGGCGCTGAAGCTTTCTTT. This gives the protein CASSLGEEGAEAFF.

This chain joins TRBV14 and TRBJ1-1; 7 nucleotides line up with TRBD1. Unmatched junction bases numbered 2, after V lost 4 bases and J lost 3 bases. Germline-derived CDR1 and CDR2 are SGHDN and FVKESK. This CDR3 is 13 amino acids long. The CDR3 reads CASSRQGYTEAFF. For the CDR3, the DNA is TGTGCCAGCAGCCGACAGGGTTACACTGAAGCTTTCTTT.

The J gene is TRBJ2-7, the V gene TRBV7-8; 7 bases line up with TRBD2. Germline values: CDR1 SGHVS, CDR2 FQNEAQ. The V segment lost 0 bases and the J segment 2 bases; nucleotides outside the gene matches: 10. This CDR3 is 17 amino acids long. The CDR3 loop is CASSLAFGSSGPYEQYF. The CDR3 DNA reads as TGTGCCAGCAGCTTAGCGTTCGGCTCTAGCGGACCCTACGAGCAGTACTTC.

The chain is built from TRBV3-1 (or the pseudogene TRBV3-2) and TRBJ2-1, with 7 bases aligning to TRBD2. Germline CDR1 LGHDT, CDR2 YNNKEL (reference sequence). Trimming removed 1 base from V and 3 bases from J; junction bases left unmatched: 9. CDR3 size: 17 residues. CDR3 in DNA: TGTGCCAGCAGCCAAGGGGGGTCTAGCGGCGGCTACAATGAGCAGTTCTTC. It specifies CASSQGGSSGGYNEQFF.

This clone was found a few times. The chain carries TRBV9 and TRBJ2-1; D perhaps matches TRBD2 (5 bases). This CDR3 is 12 amino acids long. The V end lost 2 bases, the J end lost 15 bases, and 15 bases lay between the germline ends. Germline V gene data show CDR1 as SGDLS and CDR2 as YYNGEE. DNA for the CDR3: TGTGCCAGCAGCGTGGGGAGAGGGCCAACGTTCTTC. This sequence encodes CASSVGRGPTFF. The variable domain in full, with the rest retrieved from reference TRBV9 and TRBJ2-1, is DSGVTQTPKHLITATGQRVTLRCSPRSGDLSVYWYQQSLDQGLQFLIQYYNGEERAKGNILERFSAQQFPDLHSELNLSSLELGDSALYFCASSVGRGPTFFGPGTRLTVL.

V usage is TRBV7-2 and J usage is TRBJ1-5, with D possibly TRBD1 on 5 matching bases. Trimming took 2 bases from V and 3 from J, leaving 11 bases between them. Germline values: CDR1 SGHTA, CDR2 FQGNSA. There are 15 residues in the CDR3. The CDR3 coding sequence is TGTGCCAGCAGCTTATTCTGGGGCCCCAATCAGCCCCAGCATTTT. It specifies CASSLFWGPNQPQHF.

V and J are TRBV29-1 and TRBJ1-1; D is unclear. CDR3 length: 12 residues. Germline V lookup: CDR1 SQVTM, CDR2 ANQGSEA. V dropped 6 bases and J dropped 0 bases, with 8 bases sitting between them. CDR3 sequence reads: CSVAPMNTEAFF. DNA for the CDR3: TGCAGCGTCGCCCCGATGAACACTGAAGCTTTCTTT.

V usage is TRBV18 and J usage is TRBJ1-5, with a possible D match to TRBD1 (5 bases). This CDR3 has 13 residues. Between the trimmed V and J ends, which lost 3 bases and 5 bases, there was a span of 8 bases. Per germline, CDR1 KGHSH and CDR2 LQKENI. CDR3 nucleotides: TGTGCCAGCTCACCGGGACGGGATCAGCCCCAGCATTTT. Translated: CASSPGRDQPQHF.

The rearrangement joins TRBV7-2 to TRBJ2-5, with 14 bases fitting TRBD2. The junction had 6 bases not matched to a gene; V was cut back by 5 bases and J by 4 bases. Germline assignment: CDR1 SGHTA and CDR2 FQGNSA. This CDR3 has 16 amino acids. The CDR3 sequence is CASSHGLAGGPETQYF. CDR3 nucleotides: TGTGCCAGCAGCCACGGACTAGCGGGGGGTCCAGAGACCCAGTACTTC. The entire variable domain, with the rest obtained from reference TRBV7-2 and TRBJ2-5, is as follows: GAGVSQSPSNKVTEKGKDVELRCDPISGHTALYWYRQSLGQGLEFLIYFQGNSAPDKSGLPSDRFSAERTGGSVSTLTIQRTQQEDSAVYLCASSHGLAGGPETQYFGPGTRLLVL.

This clone has only one observation. The gene calls are TRBV6-1 and TRBJ1-2, with D possibly TRBD1 on 5 matching bases. The CDR3 totals 13 residues. Trimming pared 2 bases from V and 8 bases from J, leaving 12 bases between. Germline assignment: CDR1 MNHNS and CDR2 SASEGT. CDR3: CASSERGSWGYTF. CDR3 in DNA: TGTGCCAGCAGTGAAAGGGGCTCATGGGGCTACACCTTC.